This note documents a single T cell receptor beta chain sequence. Its antigen remains unknown. The data are from a study of graft-versus-host responses after intestinal transplantation. Overall study results and limits: Declines in HvG clones occurring early post-transplant were associated with peak circulating GvH clone levels.

The CDR3 runs 15 residues. Trimming stripped 6 bases from V and 9 bases from J, with 22 bases between. The germline gives CDR1 SGHTA, CDR2 FQGNSA. Repertoires were generated with immunoSEQ multiplex PCR, while TCRdb's copy carries only in-frame clones and drops some. The top ten clones hold just under 0.35% of a sample with 75,000 to 95,000 clones, 75% to 95% of them seen once. The chain couples TRBV7-2 to TRBJ2-3; D possibly corresponds to TRBD2 (6 bases). This clonotype was obtained from a human donor who was the organ donor for an intestinal transplant. The sample in question was unstimulated CD4+ T cells sorted from spleen or lymph node cells, obtained before transplant. The CDR3 sequence is CASRLTSPVRGTQYF. The CDR3 region has the DNA TGTGCCAGCAGGCTCACTAGCCCCGTTCGTGGAACGCAGTATTTT.